This T cell receptor (beta chain) was recovered during a study of shared clonotypes between healthy human individuals. The study, taken as a whole, reports: Compared with clonotypes that all four donors shared, non-shared clonotypes had lower generation probabilities.

Looked up from germline, CDR1 is MNHEY and CDR2 is SVGAGI. J gave up 0 bases and V 5 bases, and 4 bases lay outside the gene matches. The CDR3 covers 15 residues. To note about this clone: Its antigen is undetermined.

Genomic DNA of each subset was evenly split across several immunoSEQ plates. For sorted subsets, about 0.2 ug DNA per replicate equaled roughly 30,000 T cell genomes. The authors' processing: Junction-only immunoSEQ data arrived without quality scores, meaning filtering differed. Method: immunoSEQ multiplex PCR; TCRdb's copy keeps in-frame clones and lacks some. V and J calls and clone size are those listed in that table; D and trimming were worked out from the DNA. The data hold almost 750,000 clones, with roughly 72% observed a single time. The source is a woman aged 25 to 39 in good health. The chain has TRBV6-5 and TRBJ2-5; 9 nucleotides match TRBD2. The sample was memory CD4+ T cells sorted from blood. Subset specified: CD45RA-negative fraction. CDR3 in amino acids: CASSLSGSYQETQYF. The CDR3 nucleotides are TGTGCCAGCAGTCTTAGCGGGAGTTACCAAGAGACCCAGTACTTC.